Presented here are 26 T cell receptor beta chains from one specimen sequenced in a study of blood T cell repertoires in COVID-19. The protocol was immunoSEQ multiplex PCR, while the TCRdb copy is restricted to in-frame clones and leaves out a portion. The sample holds 300,000 to 400,000 clones, around nine tenths seen once. Sequenced input: peripheral blood. The receptors were gathered from a woman in her 70s with COVID-19, enrolled during active disease.

The J gene is TRBJ2-1, the V gene TRBV4-2; D is unresolved. Germline lookup yields CDR1 LGHNA and CDR2 YNFKEQ. V was cut by 5 bases and J by 5 bases, with 10 bases left in between. The CDR3 runs 13 residues. CDR3 DNA: TGTGCCAGCAGCTCTCTAGTGGACAATGAGCAGTTCTTC. Protein product: CASSSLVDNEQFF.

This clone was counted between two and nine times. The chain has TRBV5-1 and TRBJ1-2; D may be TRBD1 (6 bases). The V gene lost 0 bases and the J gene lost 4 bases, with 13 bases spanning the gap. Germline CDR1 and CDR2: SGHRS and YFSETQ. The length of the CDR3 is 15 residues. For the CDR3, the DNA is TGCGCCAGCAGCTTGGGACCTACAGGGCCCTATGGCTACACCTTC. Its protein product is CASSLGPTGPYGYTF.

The gene calls are TRBV27 and TRBJ1-6; 7 bases map to TRBD1. The V gene end was trimmed by 5 bases and the J gene end by 6 bases; junction bases not matched to a gene: 4. CDR3 length equals 14 residues. Germline V gene lookup returns CDR1 MNHEY and CDR2 SMNVEV (reference sequence). For the CDR3, the DNA is TGTGCCAGCAGTACGGGACAGCTTAATTCACCCCTCCACTTT. This codes for CASSTGQLNSPLHF.

The chain carries TRBV7-2 and TRBJ1-1; D remains ambiguous. The CDR3 runs to 13 residues. Germline CDR1 and CDR2: SGHTA and FQGNSA. V was shortened by 3 bases and J by 1 base, with 6 bases between the two germline ends. CDR3 in DNA: TGTGCCAGCAGCTTCGGTCCGAACACTGAAGCTTTCTTT. Its protein is CASSFGPNTEAFF.

V usage is TRBV7-2 and J usage is TRBJ1-6; D remains ambiguous. V shed 5 bases and J shed 9 bases, with 11 bases lying between them. Per the germline V gene, CDR1 is SGHTA and CDR2 is FQGNSA. The length of the CDR3 is 13 residues. The CDR3 sequence: CASSLFVFSPLHF. CDR3 nucleotides: TGTGCCAGCAGCCTCTTTGTATTTTCACCCCTCCACTTT.

V and J are TRBV6-1 and TRBJ1-5; D is undetermined. The germline V and J ends were trimmed by 3 bases and 2 bases, with 11 bases remaining between them. Germline V gene lookup returns CDR1 MNHNS and CDR2 SASEGT. CDR3 size: 15 residues. CDR3 nucleotide sequence: TGTGCCAGCAGTGATGGAGGTGGGGGCAATCAGCCCCAGCATTTT. Protein: CASSDGGGGNQPQHF.

This chain uses TRBV5-4 with TRBJ2-1; TRBD2 matches at 11 bases. The J segment lost 6 bases and the V segment lost 6 bases, leaving 8 bases of the junction unmatched. The CDR3 length is 15 residues. CDR1 and CDR2 (germline): SGHNT, YYREEE (reference sequence). DNA for the CDR3: TGTGCCAGCATAGACGCTAGCGGGGGGTTCAATGAGCAGTTCTTC. Its translation is CASIDASGGFNEQFF.

This sequence joins TRBV5-6 and TRBJ1-2; TRBD1 matches at 10 bases. Germline V gives CDR1 SGHDT, CDR2 YYEEEE. The V gene end was trimmed by 3 bases and the J gene end by 2 bases; junction bases not matched to a gene: 10. CDR3 length: 17 residues. CDR3 coding DNA: TGTGCCAGCAGCTGGGGGACAGGGGCCGATATGAACTATGGCTACACCTTC. The encoded protein is CASSWGTGADMNYGYTF.

The gene calls are TRBV28 and TRBJ2-7; 8 bases line up with TRBD1. From germline, CDR1 is MDHEN and CDR2 SYDVKM. The CDR3 consists of 14 residues. The ends lost 5 bases at V and 3 bases at J; junction bases unmatched: 6. CDR3 region: CASSPRDRIYEQYF. The CDR3 DNA reads TGTGCCAGCAGTCCCCGGGACAGGATCTACGAGCAGTACTTC.

This chain connects TRBV9 to TRBJ1-1; 7 bases are shared with TRBD1. Per germline, CDR1 SGDLS and CDR2 YYNGEE. The CDR3 runs to 15 residues. V trimming: 4 bases; J trimming: 0 bases; junction bases outside the gene matches: 6. The CDR3: CASSPWDSMNTEAFF. The DNA of the CDR3 is TGTGCCAGCAGCCCTTGGGACAGCATGAACACTGAAGCTTTCTTT.

CDR3 region: CASSWVGGQETQYF. CDR3 nucleotide sequence: TGTGCCAGCAGCTGGGTGGGGGGACAAGAGACCCAGTACTTC. The chain is built from TRBV7-2 and TRBJ2-5; tentatively, D is TRBD2 (6 bases). This CDR3 spans 14 amino acids. Per the germline V gene, CDR1 is SGHTA and CDR2 is FQGNSA. V lost 4 bases to trimming and J lost 2 bases, with 11 bases between them.

V is TRBV27 and J is TRBJ2-3; 12 positions match TRBD2. J lost 2 bases, V lost 2 bases, and 17 bases had no gene match. This CDR3 spans 21 amino acids. CDR1 is MNHEY, CDR2 SMNVEV, per germline (reference sequence). CDR3 sequence (DNA): TGTGCCAGCAGTTTAGATTGGACTGGGCTAGCGGGGGGGCGGAACACAGATACGCAGTATTTT. Translating gives CASSLDWTGLAGGRNTDTQYF.

The rearrangement joins TRBV5-1 to TRBJ1-3, with 10 bases identical to TRBD1. Per the germline V gene, CDR1 is SGHRS and CDR2 is YFSETQ. CDR3 length: 16 amino acids. Trimming removed 4 bases from V and 2 bases from J; junction bases left unmatched: 6. The CDR3 DNA reads TGCGCCAGCAGCACGGGGACAGGGGCGGCTGGAAACACCATATATTTT. The encoded protein is CASSTGTGAAGNTIYF.

The chain has TRBV5-6 and TRBJ1-3, with D possibly matching TRBD1 (6 bases). Germline V lookup: CDR1 SGHDT, CDR2 YYEEEE. Trimming took 3 bases from V and 4 from J, leaving 20 bases between them. The CDR3 is made up of 17 amino acids. DNA for the CDR3: TGTGCCAGCAGCTATTACCCACTGAACAGGGAAGGAAACACCATATATTTT. It encodes CASSYYPLNREGNTIYF.

This chain uses TRBV11-2 with TRBJ1-1; 9 positions agree with TRBD1. Losses at the gene ends were 5 bases for V and 5 bases for J; bases not matched to a gene: 12. CDR1 and CDR2 (germline): SGHAT, FQNNGV. The CDR3 is made up of 16 amino acids. CDR3 sequence reads: CASSALRTGERTEAFF. The DNA of the CDR3 is TGTGCCAGCAGCGCACTCAGGACAGGGGAGAGGACTGAAGCTTTCTTT.

This chain uses TRBV19 with TRBJ2-7; D may be TRBD1 (6 bases). This CDR3 is 13 amino acids long. Germline V gives CDR1 LNHDA, CDR2 SQIVND (reference sequence). Trimming removed 6 bases at V and 2 bases at J, with 11 bases between. CDR3 nucleotides: TGTGCCAGTAGCCCAGGGGTTGCCTACGAGCAGTACTTC. Protein product: CASSPGVAYEQYF.

V and J are TRBV4-3 and TRBJ1-2, with D unclear. With 0 bases removed from V and 0 bases from J, the gap between germline ends came to 11 bases. The CDR3 covers 16 residues. Germline-derived CDR1 and CDR2 are LGHNA and YSLEER. The CDR3 protein is CASSQDSSSTNYGYTF. Here the CDR3 DNA reads TGCGCCAGCAGCCAAGATAGTTCCTCTACTAACTATGGCTACACCTTC.

The rearrangement uses TRBV5-1 and TRBJ2-7; D may be TRBD2 (6 bases). V was clipped by 2 bases and J by 5 bases, with 17 bases between them. The CDR3 is 15 amino acids. Germline V gives CDR1 SGHRS, CDR2 YFSETQ. CDR3 amino acids: CASSFGTSGFDEQYF. For the CDR3, the DNA is TGCGCCAGCAGCTTTGGAACCAGCGGGTTCGACGAGCAGTACTTC.

The genes are TRBV5-8 and TRBJ2-1, with a possible D match to TRBD1 (5 bases). Per germline, CDR1 SGHTS and CDR2 YDEGEE. Trimming pared 4 bases from V and 3 bases from J, leaving 14 bases between. The CDR3 consists of 15 residues. Here the CDR3 DNA reads TGTGCCAGCAGCCTCGGACAAGGGGACTACAATGAGCAGTTCTTC. The encoded protein is CASSLGQGDYNEQFF.

The chain recombines TRBV5-1 with TRBJ1-1; tentative D call: TRBD1 (5 bases). The ends were cut back, 3 bases at V and 3 bases at J, with 18 bases in the middle. Germline V gene lookup returns CDR1 SGHRS and CDR2 YFSETQ. This CDR3 comprises 16 residues. CDR3 DNA sequence: TGCGCCAGCAGCTCGCTGCCGGGGGGAGGGTACACTGAAGCTTTCTTT. It yields the protein CASSSLPGGGYTEAFF.

The CDR3 DNA follows: TGCGCCAGCACGGCGACACTTAGCACAGATACGCAGTATTTT. Its protein product is CASTATLSTDTQYF. The chain recombines TRBV10-2 with TRBJ2-3; D not resolved. This CDR3 has 14 amino acids. Germline loops: CDR1 WSHSY, CDR2 SAAADI. V lost 7 bases and J lost 0, with 11 bases in between.

The V and J genes are TRBV5-1 and TRBJ2-5, with 11 bases matching TRBD1. CDR3 length equals 17 residues. Germline V CDR1 and CDR2: SGHRS, YFSETQ. Trimming at V came to 2 bases and at J to 5 bases, leaving 11 bases not matched to a gene. The CDR3 DNA reads as TGCGCCAGCAGCTTAAGAGGACAGGGGGCGGTGTTGGAGACCCAGTACTTC. Translating gives CASSLRGQGAVLETQYF.

This chain links TRBV9 with TRBJ1-3, with 8 bases fitting TRBD1. Germline V gene data show CDR1 as SGDLS and CDR2 as YYNGEE. This CDR3 spans 17 amino acids. With 4 bases clipped from V and 0 bases from J, the junction kept 9 bases outside the gene matches. The CDR3 sequence: CASSRRDRTSSGNTIYF. In DNA, the CDR3 is TGTGCCAGCAGCCGCCGGGACAGGACTTCCTCTGGAAACACCATATATTTT.

V is TRBV28 and J is TRBJ1-2; no definite D call. CDR3 length equals 14 residues. CDR1 and CDR2 (germline): MDHEN, SYDVKM. V dropped 5 bases and J dropped 1 base, with 11 bases sitting between them. The CDR3 coding sequence is TGTGCCAGCAGTCGCCCCCCGGGTAACTATGGCTACACCTTC. Its protein product is CASSRPPGNYGYTF.

V is TRBV3-1 (or the pseudogene TRBV3-2) and J is TRBJ1-2, with TRBD1 identical over 9 bases. The junction had 1 base not matched to a gene; V was cut back by 4 bases and J by 4 bases. Germline CDR1 LGHDT, CDR2 YNNKEL (reference sequence). The CDR3 runs to 13 residues. The CDR3 protein is CASSRDRVYGYTF. DNA of the CDR3: TGTGCCAGCAGCCGGGACAGGGTCTATGGCTACACCTTC.

V is TRBV5-1 and J is TRBJ1-3, with a tentative D call TRBD1 (5 bases). Trimming shortened V by 9 bases and J by 0 bases, and 13 bases separated the two germline ends. The V gene's germline CDR1 is SGHRS and CDR2 YFSETQ. The CDR3 sequence is 14 residues long. This CDR3 is CATSEGSSGNTIYF. CDR3 nucleotides: TGCGCCACCTCGGAGGGGAGCTCTGGAAACACCATATATTTT.